The 22 T cell receptor beta chains below all came from one sample that was sequenced in a study of regulatory T cells in long-lasting Graves disease. Time point of the sample: persistent/refractory GD, antithyroid drugs over 5 years with positive TRAb. RNA extracted from PBMCs served as the sequencing template. In building TCR beta libraries, iRepertoire HTBI primers were used together with Arm-PCR of CDR3 regions. MiXCR, applied by TCRdb to the multiplex PCR reads, yields one record per CDR3 protein. The sample lists 500,000 to 700,000 distinct CDR3 sequences; about 32% were seen once. The source material was peripheral blood mononuclear cells (PBMCs), sampled when the disease was refractory, from a patient treated with antithyroid drugs. These receptors came from a female donor with Graves disease.

The V gene is TRBV7-9, the J gene TRBJ2-7, with 11 bases matching TRBD1. J gave up 7 bases and V 5 bases, and 7 bases lay outside the gene matches. The CDR3 runs to 14 residues. Germline V gene sequence: CDR1 SEHNR, CDR2 FQNEAQ (reference sequence). The CDR3 protein is CASSMGQGVGEQYF. The CDR3, as DNA: TGTGCCAGCAGCATGGGACAGGGGGTAGGAGAGCAGTACTTC. Variable domain in full (rest from reference TRBV7-9 and TRBJ2-7): DTGVSQNPRHKITKRGQNVTFRCDPISEHNRLYWYRQTLGQGPEFLTYFQNEAQLEKSRLLSDRFSAERPKGSFSTLEIQRTEQGDSAMYLCASSMGQGVGEQYFGPGTRLTVT.

The genes are TRBV6-5 and TRBJ2-7, with TRBD1 identical over 9 bases. J gave up 3 bases and V 0 bases, and 6 bases lay outside the gene matches. CDR1 and CDR2 (germline): MNHEY, SVGAGI. The CDR3 extends over 16 amino acids. CDR3 protein: CASSYSGTGRIYEQYF. CDR3 in DNA: TGTGCCAGCAGTTACTCTGGGACAGGGAGAATCTACGAGCAGTACTTC.

The V call is TRBV12-3 or TRBV12-4, the J call TRBJ1-3; D is possibly TRBD1 (5 bases). Trimming left V 6 bases short and J 4 bases short, with 13 bases between. This CDR3 has 14 amino acids. DNA for the CDR3: TGTGCCAGCAGCCCTCGGACAAAAGGAAACACCATATATTTT. Translating it yields CASSPRTKGNTIYF.

This sequence joins TRBV15 and TRBJ1-4; D is ambiguous. V shed 4 bases and J shed 6 bases, with 12 bases lying between them. Germline V CDR1 and CDR2: LNHNV, YYDKDF (reference sequence). This CDR3 has 14 amino acids. CDR3 nucleotides: TGTGCCACCAGCACCGCACATAAAGATGAAAAACTGTTTTTT. Protein: CATSTAHKDEKLFF.

This clonotype appeared many times. The chain uses TRBV6-1 and TRBJ1-1; D unclear. The CDR3 has 14 residues. Looked up from germline, CDR1 is MNHNS and CDR2 is SASEGT. Trimming removed 1 base from V and 0 bases from J, with 6 bases in between. The CDR3 spells CASSEVSLNTEAFF. In nucleotides, the CDR3 is TGTGCCAGCAGTGAAGTTTCCTTGAACACTGAAGCTTTCTTT.

V and J are TRBV20-1 and TRBJ2-7; 7 bases agree with TRBD2. CDR1 and CDR2 (germline): DFQATT, SNEGSKA (reference sequence). Trimming took 1 base from V and 7 from J; bases not matched to a gene: 4. CDR3 length: 12 amino acids. CDR3 residues: CSARVRGVEQYF. CDR3 nucleotide sequence: TGCAGTGCTAGAGTACGGGGGGTTGAGCAGTACTTC.

J is TRBJ1-6 and V is TRBV6-1; 8 nucleotides match TRBD1. The germline V gene encodes CDR1 MNHNS and CDR2 SASEGT. V shed 6 bases and J 8 bases; nucleotides not matched to a gene: 6. The CDR3 has 14 amino acids. The CDR3, as DNA: TGTGCCAGCAGATCCGGACAGGGTGATTCACCCCTCCACTTT. Translation gives CASRSGQGDSPLHF.

The chain is built from TRBV6-1 and TRBJ1-5; 7 bases align to TRBD1. CDR1 and CDR2 (germline): MNHNS, SASEGT. The ends lost 7 bases at V and 0 bases at J; junction bases unmatched: 9. The CDR3 has 16 residues. CDR3 amino acids: CASTLGGTASNQPQHF. The CDR3 bases are TGTGCCAGCACCCTAGGCGGGACAGCTAGCAATCAGCCCCAGCATTTT.

This chain connects TRBV10-3 to TRBJ2-6; 10 bases match TRBD1. CDR1 is ENHRY and CDR2 is SYGVKD in the germline V gene. This CDR3 contains 16 residues. V gave up 7 bases and J gave up 3 bases; unmatched junction bases: 6. The CDR3 DNA reads as TGTGCCATCACACCAGGACAGGGGGGTGGGGCCAACGTCCTGACTTTC. Amino acids: CAITPGQGGGANVLTF.

Only a few counts were recorded for this clonotype. This chain connects TRBV20-1 to TRBJ1-1; D is uncertain. The CDR3 totals 14 residues. The V gene's germline CDR1 is DFQATT and CDR2 SNEGSKA (reference sequence). Trimming cost V 0 bases and J 0 bases, with 8 bases left between them. CDR3 bases: TGCAGTGCTAGAGATCCCCTAGTGAACACTGAAGCTTTCTTT. It translates to CSARDPLVNTEAFF.

This clonotype has at least ten counts. The chain combines TRBV12-3 or TRBV12-4 with TRBJ2-2; D may be TRBD2 (5 bases). This CDR3 has 15 residues. Trimming stripped 0 bases from V and 8 bases from J, with 13 bases between. Written as DNA, the CDR3 is TGTGCCAGCAGTTTAGCGCGTGGCGGGTCTGGGGAGCTGTTTTTT. Translation gives CASSLARGGSGELFF.

The chain recombines TRBV2 with TRBJ2-1; D gene uncertain. V lost 2 bases, J lost 9 bases, and 5 bases lay in between. There are 11 residues in the CDR3. Germline V CDR1 and CDR2: SNHLY, FYNNEI. This CDR3 is CASSELLEQFF. DNA for the CDR3: TGTGCCAGCAGTGAACTCCTTGAGCAGTTCTTC.

This clonotype was recorded many times. The V and J genes are TRBV11-2 and TRBJ2-7; perhaps TRBD2 as D (5 bases). CDR1 SGHAT and CDR2 FQNNGV come from the germline V gene. This CDR3 comprises 17 residues. Between the trimmed V and J ends, which lost 5 bases and 1 base, there was a span of 21 bases. In DNA form, the CDR3 reads TGTGCCAGCAGCCCCGGATTACGCAACCGGGGATCCTACGAGCAGTACTTC. Amino acid sequence: CASSPGLRNRGSYEQYF. Supplemented by reference TRBV11-2 and TRBJ2-7, the full variable domain reads EAGVAQSPRYKIIEKRQSVAFWCNPISGHATLYWYQQILGQGPKLLIQFQNNGVVDDSQLPKDRFSAERLKGVDSTLKIQPAKLEDSAVYLCASSPGLRNRGSYEQYFGPGTRLTVT.

The chain carries TRBV11-1 and TRBJ2-1; 7 bases line up with TRBD2. This CDR3 spans 17 amino acids. V shed 5 bases and J 4 bases; nucleotides not matched to a gene: 14. From germline, CDR1 is SGHAT and CDR2 FQDESV (reference sequence). CDR3 sequence reads: CASSQSHPGLRYNEQFF. The CDR3 DNA follows: TGTGCCAGCAGCCAAAGCCATCCGGGACTAAGGTACAATGAGCAGTTCTTC.

This clonotype appeared a few times. The genes are TRBV11-2 and TRBJ2-5, with D tentatively TRBD2 (5 bases). The CDR3 extends over 15 amino acids. CDR1 is SGHAT, CDR2 FQNNGV, per germline. V was cut by 5 bases and J by 5 bases, with 18 bases left in between. The CDR3 is CASSQGTRADETQYF. DNA of the CDR3: TGTGCCAGCAGCCAAGGTACTAGAGCGGACGAGACCCAGTACTTC.

There are many counts of this clonotype. The V and J genes are TRBV12-3 or TRBV12-4 and TRBJ2-7; TRBD2 aligns across 11 bases. The CDR3 is 16 amino acids. Unmatched junction bases numbered 8, after V lost 3 bases and J lost 4 bases. CDR3 protein: CASSFRLAGSVYEQYF. As DNA, the CDR3 is TGTGCCAGCAGTTTCCGACTAGCGGGATCGGTATACGAGCAGTACTTC.

CDR3 sequence: CASSLGSYYEQYF. The CDR3 DNA follows: TGTGCCAGCAGCTTAGGTTCTTACTACGAGCAGTACTTC. The rearrangement links TRBV13 to TRBJ2-7; the D is unclear. The length of the CDR3 is 13 residues. Germline lookup yields CDR1 PRHDT and CDR2 FYEKMQ (reference sequence). Deletions cut 0 bases from V and 3 bases from J, with 6 bases between.

The count of this clonotype is one. The junction and the germline gene differ at one end; a read error may be behind it. The chain links TRBV6-1 to TRBJ1-5, with a possible D match to TRBD1 (5 bases). CDR1 is MNHNS, CDR2 SASEGT, per germline. The CDR3 spans 13 residues. CDR3 protein: CAGSRDYNQPQHF. The CDR3 region has the DNA TGTGCCGGCAGTAGGGACTACAATCAGCCCCAGCATTTT.

This clonotype was seen a single time. The rearrangement uses TRBV18 and TRBJ1-4; TRBD1 matches 7 bases. The CDR3 contains 14 residues. J was trimmed by 7 bases and V by 3 bases; bases with no gene match: 5. CDR1 and CDR2 from the germline V gene are KGHSH and LQKENI. CDR3 in amino acids: CASSPGQPTEKLFF. In DNA form, the CDR3 reads TGTGCCAGCTCACCGGGACAGCCGACTGAAAAACTGTTTTTT.

V gene TRBV2 combines with J gene TRBJ2-7; D call uncertain. Trimming removed 10 bases at V and 0 bases at J, with 13 bases between. Per germline, CDR1 SNHLY and CDR2 FYNNEI. The CDR3 spans 13 residues. CDR3 bases: TGTGCCATTCAGGACGTTACCTCCTACGAGCAGTACTTC. Protein sequence: CAIQDVTSYEQYF.

The CDR3 DNA follows: TGTGCCAGCAGCTTAGAGGTCGGCGGCGGGAGTGGATACAATGAGCAGTTCTTC. Protein: CASSLEVGGGSGYNEQFF. The chain joins TRBV7-9 to TRBJ2-1; 7 nucleotides match TRBD2. The ends lost 1 base at V and 4 bases at J; junction bases unmatched: 13. From germline, CDR1 is SEHNR and CDR2 FQNEAQ (reference sequence). The CDR3 spans 18 residues.

The V gene is TRBV7-9, the J gene TRBJ1-3; D uncertain. Trimming removed 2 bases at V and 7 bases at J, with 15 bases between. The CDR3 is 15 amino acids. Germline CDR1 is SEHNR and CDR2 is FQNEAQ (reference sequence). The CDR3 loop reads CASSLTGIGSNTIYF. Written as DNA, the CDR3 is TGTGCCAGCAGCTTAACCGGAATAGGGAGTAACACCATATATTTT.